This record concerns one TCR beta chain sequence. The antigen this receptor binds is unknown. The input lacks base qualities; no much larger clone sits a single base away. The data were obtained in a study of post-analysis software for immune sequencing data (dated by TCRdb to 2014 to 2015). Describing the broader study: Relapsing-remitting, secondary progressive and progressive-relapsing multiple sclerosis were recorded as disease courses, and subtype annotation was lacking for some patients. A subset of samples was prepared in parallel using single-end sample barcoding, then pooled and co-amplified after Illumina adapter ligation. The multiple sclerosis patient repertoires were compared with more than 10 previously published healthy control repertoires from donors aged roughly 6 to 27 years.

Relative to germline, V is 0 bases shorter and J is 7 bases shorter, with 7 bases between their ends. The CDR3 holds 13 amino acids from the cysteine to the phenylalanine. The sequence is cut down to CDR3 DNA, 39 bases in frame from base 1. Per the germline V gene, LGHNA is the CDR1 and YSLEER is the CDR2. To demonstrate the VDJtools post-analysis software, TCR beta repertoires were profiled from the peripheral blood of 13 young patients with multiple sclerosis. The patients with multiple sclerosis were children and adolescents between roughly 6 and 17 years of age. Libraries were prepared through PCR. Instrument used: Illumina HiSeq 2500. To reduce PCR and sequencing biases, unique molecular identifiers were built into the TCR beta cDNA libraries. Every 1 to 10 million input T cells yielded 500,000 or so cDNA molecules, meaning each molecule approximated one T cell. The same protocol used for the earlier healthy control dataset was applied to prepare and sequence the patient libraries. Samples belonging to the same batch were prepared together, multiplexed and sequenced on a shared HiSeq lane. In the original analysis: MIGEC was used to process the raw barcoded reads, and molecular identifier groups with only a single read were discarded before consensus assembly and CDR3 extraction. VDJtools was used for post-analysis of the clonotype tables, with diversity normalized by down-sampling every dataset to the smallest sample size. To correct batch-related cross-sample contamination, repertoire overlap clustering matched CDR3 amino acid sequences but not nucleotide sequences. The raw public reads went through TCRdb reprocessing: fastp at Q25, MiXCR clone calling, in-frame beta chains kept. Records with the same CDR3 protein are collapsed into one entry carrying the most frequent genes and DNA. TCRdb's processing, not the authors' own work, is the source of the V and J calls. This sample gives about 770,000 distinct CDR3 sequences in total; about 43% of them show up just once. Around 4.7% of the sample belongs to the ten largest clones.

Results and caveats for the whole study, not just this receptor: Significantly lower normalized Chao1 diversity was found in multiple sclerosis patients than in controls, suggesting substantial peripheral T-cell clonal expansion. Direct clustering with F measure revealed strong co-clustering of samples prepared in the same batch, which led to a batch-effect correction. The control group was slightly older than the multiple sclerosis patient group. Patients showed significantly higher frequencies than controls for a handful of TRBV segments, among them TRBV5-6, TRBV5-1 and TRBV20-1.

The specimen sequenced was blood. The TCR was taken from a girl aged 5 to 17 with multiple sclerosis. The receptor chain draws on TRBV4-3 and TRBJ1-5, with no confidently assigned D gene. The bases are TGCGCCAGCAGCCAAGAATTTTCGCAGCCCCAGCATTTT. Its protein is CASSQEFSQPQHF.